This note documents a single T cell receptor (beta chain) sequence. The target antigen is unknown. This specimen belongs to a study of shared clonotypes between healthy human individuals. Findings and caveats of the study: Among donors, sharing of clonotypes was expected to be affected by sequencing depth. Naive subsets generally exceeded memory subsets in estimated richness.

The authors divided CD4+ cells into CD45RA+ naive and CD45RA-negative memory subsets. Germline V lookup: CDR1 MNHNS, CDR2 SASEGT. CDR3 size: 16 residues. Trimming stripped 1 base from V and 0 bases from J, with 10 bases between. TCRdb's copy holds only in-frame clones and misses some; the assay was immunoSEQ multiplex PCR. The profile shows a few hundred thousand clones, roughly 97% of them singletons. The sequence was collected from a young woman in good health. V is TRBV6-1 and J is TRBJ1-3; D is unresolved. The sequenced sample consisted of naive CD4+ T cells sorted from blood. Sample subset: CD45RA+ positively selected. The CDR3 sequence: CASSEVGGRSGNTIYF. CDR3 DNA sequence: TGTGCCAGCAGTGAAGTGGGCGGCCGCTCTGGAAACACCATATATTTT.